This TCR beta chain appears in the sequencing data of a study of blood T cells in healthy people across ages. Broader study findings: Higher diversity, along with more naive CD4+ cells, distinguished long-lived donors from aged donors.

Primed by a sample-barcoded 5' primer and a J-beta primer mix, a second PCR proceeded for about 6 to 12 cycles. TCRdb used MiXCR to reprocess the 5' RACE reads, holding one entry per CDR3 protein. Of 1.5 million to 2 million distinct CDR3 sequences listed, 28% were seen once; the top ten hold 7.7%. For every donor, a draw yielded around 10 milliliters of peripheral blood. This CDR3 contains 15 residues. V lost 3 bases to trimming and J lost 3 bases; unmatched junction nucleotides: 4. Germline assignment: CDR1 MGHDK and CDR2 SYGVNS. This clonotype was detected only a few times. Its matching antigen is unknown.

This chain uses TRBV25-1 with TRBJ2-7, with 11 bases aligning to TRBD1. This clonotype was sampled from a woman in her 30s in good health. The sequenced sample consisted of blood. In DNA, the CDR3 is TGTGCCAGCAGTGATACCGGGACAGGGGGCTACGAGCAGTACTTC. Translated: CASSDTGTGGYEQYF.